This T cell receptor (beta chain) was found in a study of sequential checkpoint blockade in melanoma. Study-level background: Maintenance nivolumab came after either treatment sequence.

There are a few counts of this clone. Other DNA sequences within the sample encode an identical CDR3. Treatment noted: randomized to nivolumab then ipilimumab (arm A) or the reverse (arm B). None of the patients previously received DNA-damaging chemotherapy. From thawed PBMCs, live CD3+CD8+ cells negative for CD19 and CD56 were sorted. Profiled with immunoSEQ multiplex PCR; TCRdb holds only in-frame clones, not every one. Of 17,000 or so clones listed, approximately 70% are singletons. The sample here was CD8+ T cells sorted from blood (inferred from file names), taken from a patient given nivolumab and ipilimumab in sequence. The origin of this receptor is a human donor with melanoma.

The CDR3 reads CASSPGDYGYTF. CDR3 bases: TGTGCCAGCAGTCCGGGGGACTATGGCTACACCTTC. The rearrangement joins TRBV25-1 to TRBJ1-2; D might be TRBD1 (5 bases). V dropped 5 bases and J dropped 3 bases, with 7 bases sitting between them. Germline V gives CDR1 MGHDK, CDR2 SYGVNS. The CDR3 consists of 12 residues.